This T cell receptor beta chain was sequenced for a study of cytomegalovirus exposure and HLA in healthy donors. Study summary: In a previous analysis, around 120 million unique TCR beta sequences were found from approximately 180 million T cells.

On this clone itself: What it recognizes is unknown.

Points from the study as a whole: Rates of TCR association differed by HLA locus in a later analysis, with DRB1 highest and HLA-C lowest.

Donors were nominally healthy when sampled, though unrecorded immune exposures were likely. The primer mix had 60 Vbeta and 13 Jbeta primers. TCRdb keeps only in-frame clones here, not all; method: immunoSEQ multiplex PCR. The sample includes more than 80,000 clones, approximately 80% of them seen just once. The sample was PBMCs. The receptor comes from a man aged 50-59 years in good health and CMV-seronegative.

For the CDR3, the DNA is TGTGCCATCAGGGCAGATAGCAATCAGCCCCAGCATTTT. Translating gives CAIRADSNQPQHF. The chain uses TRBV10-3 and TRBJ1-5; unclear D gene. The V gene lost 6 bases and the J gene lost 0 bases, with 6 bases spanning the gap. The CDR3 covers 13 residues. CDR1 and CDR2 from the germline V gene are ENHRY and SYGVKD.